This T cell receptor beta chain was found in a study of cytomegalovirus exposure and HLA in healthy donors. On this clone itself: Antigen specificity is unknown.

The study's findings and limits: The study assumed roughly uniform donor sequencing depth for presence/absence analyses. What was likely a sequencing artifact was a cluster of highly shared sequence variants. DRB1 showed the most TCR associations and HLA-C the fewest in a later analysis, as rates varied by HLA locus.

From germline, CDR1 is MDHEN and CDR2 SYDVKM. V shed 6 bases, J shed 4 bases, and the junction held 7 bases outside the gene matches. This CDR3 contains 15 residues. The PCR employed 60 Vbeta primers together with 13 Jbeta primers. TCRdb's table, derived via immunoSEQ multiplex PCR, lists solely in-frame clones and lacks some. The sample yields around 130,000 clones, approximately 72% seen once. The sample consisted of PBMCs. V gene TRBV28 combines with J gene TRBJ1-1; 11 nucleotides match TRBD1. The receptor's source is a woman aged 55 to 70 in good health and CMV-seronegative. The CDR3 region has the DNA TGTGCCAGCAGCCCGGACAGGGGGCGCGGCACTGAAGCTTTCTTT. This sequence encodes CASSPDRGRGTEAFF.